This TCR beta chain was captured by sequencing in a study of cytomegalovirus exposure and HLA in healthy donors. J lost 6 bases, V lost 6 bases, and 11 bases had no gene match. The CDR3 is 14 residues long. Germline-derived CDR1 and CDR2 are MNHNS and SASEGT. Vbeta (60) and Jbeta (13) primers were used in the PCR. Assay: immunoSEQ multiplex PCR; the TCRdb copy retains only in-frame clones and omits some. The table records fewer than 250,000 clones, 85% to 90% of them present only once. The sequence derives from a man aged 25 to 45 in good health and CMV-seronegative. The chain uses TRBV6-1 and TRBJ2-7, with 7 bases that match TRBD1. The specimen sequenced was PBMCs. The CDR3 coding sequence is TGTGCCAGCAGAAGGGACAGTTTATATCTCGAGCAGTACTTC. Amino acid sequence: CASRRDSLYLEQYF.